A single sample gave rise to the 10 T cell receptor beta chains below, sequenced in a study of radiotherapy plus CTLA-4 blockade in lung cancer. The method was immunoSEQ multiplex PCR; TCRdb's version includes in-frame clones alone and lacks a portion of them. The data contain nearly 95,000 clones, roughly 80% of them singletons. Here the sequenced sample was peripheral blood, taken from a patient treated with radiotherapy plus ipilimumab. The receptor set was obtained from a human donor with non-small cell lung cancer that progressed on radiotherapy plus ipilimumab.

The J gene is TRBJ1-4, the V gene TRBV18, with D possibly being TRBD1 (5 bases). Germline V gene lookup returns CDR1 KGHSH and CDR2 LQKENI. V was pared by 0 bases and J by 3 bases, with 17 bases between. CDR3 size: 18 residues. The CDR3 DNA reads TGTGCCAGCTCACCACCGGGACCCGCTAAGTCGGCTAATGAAAAACTGTTTTTT. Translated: CASSPPGPAKSANEKLFF. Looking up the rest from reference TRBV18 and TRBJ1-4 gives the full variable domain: NAGVMQNPRHLVRRRGQEARLRCSPMKGHSHVYWYRQLPEEGLKFMVYLQKENIIDESGMPKERFSAEFPKEGPSILRIQQVVRGDSAAYFCASSPPGPAKSANEKLFFGSGTQLSVL.

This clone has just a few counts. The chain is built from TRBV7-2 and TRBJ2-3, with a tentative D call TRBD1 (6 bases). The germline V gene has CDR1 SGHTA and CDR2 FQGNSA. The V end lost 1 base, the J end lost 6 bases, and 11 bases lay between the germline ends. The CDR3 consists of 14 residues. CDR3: CASSLGNRADTQYF. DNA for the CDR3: TGTGCCAGCAGCTTAGGAAACAGGGCGGATACGCAGTATTTT.

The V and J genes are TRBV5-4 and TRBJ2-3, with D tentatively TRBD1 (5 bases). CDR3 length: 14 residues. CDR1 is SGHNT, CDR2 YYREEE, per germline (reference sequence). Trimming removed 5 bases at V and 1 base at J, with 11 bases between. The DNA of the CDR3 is TGTGCCAGCAGAGGGGCCTCAGGCACAGATACGCAGTATTTT. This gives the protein CASRGASGTDTQYF.

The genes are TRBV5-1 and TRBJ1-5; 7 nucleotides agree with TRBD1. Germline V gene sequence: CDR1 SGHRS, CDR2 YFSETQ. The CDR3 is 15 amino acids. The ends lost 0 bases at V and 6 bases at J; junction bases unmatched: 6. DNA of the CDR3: TGCGCCAGCAGCTTGGGCGGGACAGAGCTTCAGCCCCAGCATTTT. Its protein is CASSLGGTELQPQHF.

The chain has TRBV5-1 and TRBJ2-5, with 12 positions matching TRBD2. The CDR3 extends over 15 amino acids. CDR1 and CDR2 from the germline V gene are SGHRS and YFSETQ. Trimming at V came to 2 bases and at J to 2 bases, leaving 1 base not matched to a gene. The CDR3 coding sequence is TGCGCCAGCAGCTTCGGACTAGCGGGGCAAGAGACCCAGTACTTC. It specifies CASSFGLAGQETQYF.

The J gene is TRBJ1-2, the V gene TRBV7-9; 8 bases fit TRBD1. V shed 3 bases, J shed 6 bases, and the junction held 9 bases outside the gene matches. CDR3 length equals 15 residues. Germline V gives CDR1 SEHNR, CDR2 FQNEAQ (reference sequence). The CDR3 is CASSFRDRGRDGYTF. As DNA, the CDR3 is TGTGCCAGCAGCTTTCGCGACAGGGGCAGGGATGGCTACACCTTC.

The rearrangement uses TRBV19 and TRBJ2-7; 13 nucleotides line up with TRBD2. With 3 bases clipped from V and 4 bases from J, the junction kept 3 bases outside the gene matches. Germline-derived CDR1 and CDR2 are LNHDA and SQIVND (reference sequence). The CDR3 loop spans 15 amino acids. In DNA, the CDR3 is TGTGCCAGTAGTATTGGACTAGCGGGAGAGTACGAGCAGTACTTC. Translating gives CASSIGLAGEYEQYF. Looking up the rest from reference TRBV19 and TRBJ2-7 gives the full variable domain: DGGITQSPKYLFRKEGQNVTLSCEQNLNHDAMYWYRQDPGQGLRLIYYSQIVNDFQKGDIAEGYSVSREKKESFPLTVTSAQKNPTAFYLCASSIGLAGEYEQYFGPGTRLTVT.

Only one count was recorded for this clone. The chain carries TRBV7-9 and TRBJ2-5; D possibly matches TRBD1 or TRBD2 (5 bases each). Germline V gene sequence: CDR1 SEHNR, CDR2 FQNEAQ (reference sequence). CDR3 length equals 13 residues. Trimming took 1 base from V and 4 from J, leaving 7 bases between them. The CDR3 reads CASSLVGVETQYF. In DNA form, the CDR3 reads TGTGCCAGCAGCTTAGTGGGGGTAGAGACCCAGTACTTC.

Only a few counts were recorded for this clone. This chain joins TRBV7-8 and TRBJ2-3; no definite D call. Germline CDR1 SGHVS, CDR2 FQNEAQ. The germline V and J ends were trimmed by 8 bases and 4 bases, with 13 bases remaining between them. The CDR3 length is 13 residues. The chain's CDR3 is CASPPPAADTQYF. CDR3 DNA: TGTGCCAGCCCCCCCCCGGCGGCAGATACGCAGTATTTT.

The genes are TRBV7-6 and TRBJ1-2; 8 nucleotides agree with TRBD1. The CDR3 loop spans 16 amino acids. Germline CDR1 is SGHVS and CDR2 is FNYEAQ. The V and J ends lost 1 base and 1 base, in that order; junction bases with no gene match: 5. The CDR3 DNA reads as TGTGCCAGCAGCTTAGGGGCGACAGGGGATAACTATGGCTACACCTTC. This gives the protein CASSLGATGDNYGYTF.